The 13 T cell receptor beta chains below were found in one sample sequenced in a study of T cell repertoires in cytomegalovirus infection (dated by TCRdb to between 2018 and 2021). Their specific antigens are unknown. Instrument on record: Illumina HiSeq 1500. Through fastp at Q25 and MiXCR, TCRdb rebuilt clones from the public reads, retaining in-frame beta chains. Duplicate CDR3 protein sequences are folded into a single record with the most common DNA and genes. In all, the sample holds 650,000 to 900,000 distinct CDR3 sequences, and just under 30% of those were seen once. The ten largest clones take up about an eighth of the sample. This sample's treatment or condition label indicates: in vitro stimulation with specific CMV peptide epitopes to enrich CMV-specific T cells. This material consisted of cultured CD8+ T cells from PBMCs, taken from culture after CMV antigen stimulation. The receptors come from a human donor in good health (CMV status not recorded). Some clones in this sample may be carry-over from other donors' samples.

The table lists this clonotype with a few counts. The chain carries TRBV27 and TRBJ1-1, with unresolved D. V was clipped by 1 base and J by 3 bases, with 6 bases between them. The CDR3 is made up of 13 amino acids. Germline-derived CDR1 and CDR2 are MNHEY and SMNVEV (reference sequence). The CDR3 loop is CASSLYVHTEAFF. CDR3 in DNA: TGTGCCAGCAGTTTATACGTTCACACTGAAGCTTTCTTT.

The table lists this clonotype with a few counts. Written as DNA, the CDR3 is TGTGCCAGCATTGACTTCCGGGACATCAAGTACTTC. Translating gives CASIDFRDIKYF. V and J are TRBV2 and TRBJ2-4; TRBD1 might be the D (6 bases). Trimming cost V 7 bases and J 14 bases, with 18 bases left between them. There are 12 residues in the CDR3. The germline CDR1 and CDR2 sequences are SNHLY and FYNNEI. Filled out from reference TRBV2 and TRBJ2-4, the complete variable domain reads EPEVTQTPSHQVTQMGQEVILRCVPISNHLYFYWYRQILGQKVEFLVSFYNNEISEKSEIFDDQFSVERPDGSNFTLKIRSTKLEDSAMYFCASIDFRDIKYFGAGTRLSVL.

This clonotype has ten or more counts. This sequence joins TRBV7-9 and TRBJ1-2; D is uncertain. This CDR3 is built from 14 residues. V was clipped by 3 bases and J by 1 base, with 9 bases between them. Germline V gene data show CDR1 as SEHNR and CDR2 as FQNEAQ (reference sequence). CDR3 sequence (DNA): TGTGCCAGCAGCTTCGACATTATTAACTATGGCTACACCTTC. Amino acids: CASSFDIINYGYTF.

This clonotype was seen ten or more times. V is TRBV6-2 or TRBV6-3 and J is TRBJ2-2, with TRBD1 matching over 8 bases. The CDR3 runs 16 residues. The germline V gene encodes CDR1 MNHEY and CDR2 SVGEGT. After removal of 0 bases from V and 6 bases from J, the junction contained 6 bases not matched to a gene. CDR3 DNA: TGTGCCAGCAGTTACTCCGATCCAGGGGGCCCCGGGGAGCTGTTTTTT. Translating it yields CASSYSDPGGPGELFF.

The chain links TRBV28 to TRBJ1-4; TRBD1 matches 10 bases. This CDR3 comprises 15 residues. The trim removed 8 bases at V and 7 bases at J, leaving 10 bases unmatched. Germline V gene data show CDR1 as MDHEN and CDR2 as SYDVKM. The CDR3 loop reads CASSLLRDRGEKLFF. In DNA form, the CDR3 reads TGTGCCAGCTCACTACTCCGGGACAGGGGTGAAAAACTGTTTTTT. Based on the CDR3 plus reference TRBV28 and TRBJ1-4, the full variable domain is DVKVTQSSRYLVKRTGEKVFLECVQDMDHENMFWYRQDPGLGLRLIYFSYDVKMKEKGDIPEGYSVSREKKERFSLILESASTNQTSMYLCASSLLRDRGEKLFFGSGTQLSVL.

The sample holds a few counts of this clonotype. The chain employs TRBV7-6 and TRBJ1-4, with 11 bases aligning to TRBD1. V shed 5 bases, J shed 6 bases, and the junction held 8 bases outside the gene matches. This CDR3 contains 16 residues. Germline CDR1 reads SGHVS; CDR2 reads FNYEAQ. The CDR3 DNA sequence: TGTGCCAGCAGCCTCGGGACAGGGGGAGACGATGAAAAACTGTTTTTT. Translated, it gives CASSLGTGGDDEKLFF.

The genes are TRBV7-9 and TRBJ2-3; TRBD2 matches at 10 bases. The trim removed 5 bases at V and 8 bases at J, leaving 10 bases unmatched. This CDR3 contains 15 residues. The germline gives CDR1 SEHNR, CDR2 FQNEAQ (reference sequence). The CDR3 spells CASSPLAGGQGTQYF. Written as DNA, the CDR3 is TGTGCCAGCAGCCCCTTAGCGGGGGGTCAGGGTACGCAGTATTTT.

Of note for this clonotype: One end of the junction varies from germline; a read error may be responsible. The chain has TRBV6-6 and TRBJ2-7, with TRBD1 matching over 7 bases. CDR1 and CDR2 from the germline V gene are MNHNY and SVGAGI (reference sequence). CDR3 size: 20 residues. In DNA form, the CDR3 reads TGTGCCAGCAGTAAATCTTGGGACAGAGGGCCATCAAGGGGGATATACGAGCAATACTTC. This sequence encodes CASSKSWDRGPSRGIYEQYF.

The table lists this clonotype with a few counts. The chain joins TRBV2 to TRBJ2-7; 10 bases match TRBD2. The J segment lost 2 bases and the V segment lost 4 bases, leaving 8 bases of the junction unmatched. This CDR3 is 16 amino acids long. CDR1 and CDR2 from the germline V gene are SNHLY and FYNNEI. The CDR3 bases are TGTGCCAGCAGTGTGTGGACTAGCGGCGCGACCTACGAGCAGTACTTC. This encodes CASSVWTSGATYEQYF. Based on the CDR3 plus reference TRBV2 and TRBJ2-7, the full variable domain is EPEVTQTPSHQVTQMGQEVILRCVPISNHLYFYWYRQILGQKVEFLVSFYNNEISEKSEIFDDQFSVERPDGSNFTLKIRSTKLEDSAMYFCASSVWTSGATYEQYFGPGTRLTVT.

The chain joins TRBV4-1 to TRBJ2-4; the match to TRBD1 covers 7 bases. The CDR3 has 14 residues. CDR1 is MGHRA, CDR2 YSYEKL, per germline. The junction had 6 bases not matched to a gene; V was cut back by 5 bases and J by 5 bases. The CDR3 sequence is CASSIRQGENIQYF. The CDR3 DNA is TGCGCCAGCAGCATCCGACAGGGAGAAAACATTCAGTACTTC.

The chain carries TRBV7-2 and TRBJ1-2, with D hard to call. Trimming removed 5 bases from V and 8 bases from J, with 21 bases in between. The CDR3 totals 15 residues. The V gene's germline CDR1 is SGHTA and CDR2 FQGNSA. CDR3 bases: TGTGCCAGCAGCCTAAACGGTCCTGATTTATGGGGCTACACCTTC. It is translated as CASSLNGPDLWGYTF.

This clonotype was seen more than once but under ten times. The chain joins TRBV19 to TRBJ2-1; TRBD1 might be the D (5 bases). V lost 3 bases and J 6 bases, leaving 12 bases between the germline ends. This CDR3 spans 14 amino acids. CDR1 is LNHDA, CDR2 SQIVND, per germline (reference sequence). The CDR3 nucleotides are TGTGCCAGTAGTATGGTGGGGCTACGCAATGAGCAGTTCTTC. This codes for CASSMVGLRNEQFF.

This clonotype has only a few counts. The CDR3 DNA sequence: TGCAGCGTTGTCCGGCTTGGTAGCGGGGGCTTACTCTCCTACGAGCAGTACTTC. Its translation is CSVVRLGSGGLLSYEQYF. This chain joins TRBV29-1 and TRBJ2-7, with 9 bases matching TRBD2. The CDR3 contains 18 residues. V lost 4 bases and J lost 0; bases outside the gene matches: 16. Germline-derived CDR1 and CDR2 are SQVTM and ANQGSEA.